The 18 T cell receptor beta chains below come from one sample, sequenced in a study of tumor-infiltrating lymphocytes in localized non-small cell lung cancer. Here immunoSEQ multiplex PCR was the method, and the copy in TCRdb shows in-frame clones only, minus some. Found here are roughly 16,000 clones, about three quarters of them singletons; the top ten hold around 5.9%. The sample was lung tumor tissue. Receptors originate from a human donor with non-small cell lung cancer.

The CDR3 sequence is CASSGGQGAREQYF. The CDR3, as DNA: TGTGCCAGCAGCGGGGGACAGGGGGCTCGCGAGCAGTACTTC. The chain links TRBV9 to TRBJ2-7; 12 bases align to TRBD1. The germline V gene encodes CDR1 SGDLS and CDR2 YYNGEE. This CDR3 contains 14 residues. V trimming: 3 bases; J trimming: 6 bases; junction bases outside the gene matches: 4.

The chain joins TRBV2 to TRBJ2-1; D gene ambiguous. The CDR3 length is 14 residues. Looked up from germline, CDR1 is SNHLY and CDR2 is FYNNEI. Trimming removed 2 bases at V and 5 bases at J, with 10 bases between. The CDR3 loop reads CASSESLHNNEQFF. The CDR3 nucleotides read TGTGCCAGCAGTGAATCTCTGCACAACAATGAGCAGTTCTTC.

This clone was found a few times. V is TRBV7-2 and J is TRBJ2-7; D gene unclear. The V end was cut by 4 bases, the J end by 0 bases, with 7 bases between. The CDR3 is 13 amino acids. Germline V lookup: CDR1 SGHTA, CDR2 FQGNSA. CDR3 loop: CASSSRSSYEQYF. The DNA for the CDR3 is TGTGCCAGCAGCTCCCGCAGCTCCTACGAGCAGTACTTC.

The V gene is TRBV10-3, the J gene TRBJ2-2; 9 bases map to TRBD1. Germline loops: CDR1 ENHRY, CDR2 SYGVKD. The CDR3 is 14 residues long. Germline trimming cut 7 bases from V and 4 bases from J; bases unmatched to any gene: 4. CDR3 DNA: TGTGCCATCAATCCGGGACAGGGCACCGGGGAGCTGTTTTTT. Protein: CAINPGQGTGELFF.

V is TRBV27 and J is TRBJ2-3, with a tentative D call TRBD1 (6 bases). This CDR3 has 15 amino acids. Trimming took off 9 bases at V and 0 bases at J, with 16 bases between the two ends. Germline V gene sequence: CDR1 MNHEY, CDR2 SMNVEV (reference sequence). CDR3 sequence reads: CASYPGTTSTDTQYF. In nucleotides, the CDR3 is TGTGCCAGTTACCCTGGGACAACTAGCACAGATACGCAGTATTTT.

The V and J genes are TRBV13 and TRBJ2-5, with D unresolved. The germline gives CDR1 PRHDT, CDR2 FYEKMQ (reference sequence). The CDR3 totals 11 residues. V shed 8 bases and J shed 5 bases, with 9 bases lying between them. As DNA, the CDR3 is TGTGCCAGCTCGCAAGGCGAGACCCAGTACTTC. Its translation is CASSQGETQYF.

The rearrangement joins TRBV6-5 to TRBJ2-2; 8 bases agree with TRBD2. The J segment lost 4 bases and the V segment lost 10 bases, leaving 5 bases of the junction unmatched. This CDR3 has 13 residues. Germline V CDR1 and CDR2: MNHEY, SVGAGI. In DNA form, the CDR3 reads TGTGCCACCCGCGGGAGGAGCACCGGGGAGCTGTTTTTT. It encodes CATRGRSTGELFF.

The sample holds a few counts of this clone. The V gene is TRBV7-9, the J gene TRBJ2-1; D unresolved. Deletions cut 3 bases from V and 7 bases from J, with 16 bases between. From germline, CDR1 is SEHNR and CDR2 FQNEAQ (reference sequence). The CDR3 contains 15 residues. The CDR3 loop reads CASSFDGIPTNEQFF. As DNA, the CDR3 is TGTGCCAGCAGCTTTGACGGAATTCCTACAAATGAGCAGTTCTTC.

The chain combines TRBV2 with TRBJ2-1; 8 nucleotides line up with TRBD1. CDR3 length: 14 residues. The J segment lost 7 bases and the V segment lost 4 bases, leaving 6 bases of the junction unmatched. Germline lookup yields CDR1 SNHLY and CDR2 FYNNEI. CDR3 in DNA: TGTGCCAGCAGTGGGACAGGGAGGAGGAATGAGCAGTTCTTC. It yields the protein CASSGTGRRNEQFF. The variable domain in full, with the rest retrieved from reference TRBV2 and TRBJ2-1, is EPEVTQTPSHQVTQMGQEVILRCVPISNHLYFYWYRQILGQKVEFLVSFYNNEISEKSEIFDDQFSVERPDGSNFTLKIRSTKLEDSAMYFCASSGTGRRNEQFFGPGTRLTVL.

The chain combines TRBV5-1 with TRBJ2-5; 7 positions match TRBD1. This CDR3 contains 14 residues. Losses at the gene ends were 2 bases for V and 1 base for J; bases not matched to a gene: 2. The germline CDR1 and CDR2 sequences are SGHRS and YFSETQ. The CDR3 is CASSFTGAQETQYF. CDR3 DNA sequence: TGCGCCAGCAGCTTCACAGGGGCCCAAGAGACCCAGTACTTC.

The chain employs TRBV28 and TRBJ2-3; 16 bases map to TRBD2. J lost 2 bases, V lost 2 bases, and 1 base had no gene match. The CDR3 runs 17 residues. Germline-derived CDR1 and CDR2 are MDHEN and SYDVKM. Written as DNA, the CDR3 is TGTGCCAGCAGTTTAGGGACTAGCGGGAGGGCCACAGATACGCAGTATTTT. Amino acid sequence: CASSLGTSGRATDTQYF.

In its sample, this clone was seen once. This rearrangement joins TRBV5-5 to TRBJ2-1, with TRBD1 identical over 7 bases. The junction had 11 bases not matched to a gene; V was cut back by 1 base and J by 4 bases. Germline CDR1 SGHKS, CDR2 YYEKEE (reference sequence). There are 17 residues in the CDR3. CDR3 nucleotides: TGTGCCAGCAGCTTGAAGGGGGCCCGTGCTTCTTACAATGAGCAGTTCTTC. It encodes CASSLKGARASYNEQFF.

This chain joins TRBV6-5 and TRBJ1-1; D call uncertain. From germline, CDR1 is MNHEY and CDR2 SVGAGI. This CDR3 region has 14 residues. V was pared by 0 bases and J by 4 bases, with 9 bases between. As DNA, the CDR3 is TGTGCCAGCAGTTACTCCTGGGAAAGCACTGAAGCTTTCTTT. Amino acid sequence: CASSYSWESTEAFF.

By sample fraction, this clone is large (0.1 to 1%). The genes are TRBV10-3 and TRBJ2-5; D ambiguous. CDR1 and CDR2 (germline): ENHRY, SYGVKD. The CDR3 is 14 residues long. V was pared by 0 bases and J by 4 bases, with 9 bases between. CDR3 sequence: CAISESRRRETQYF. As DNA, the CDR3 is TGTGCCATCAGTGAGTCTAGACGGCGAGAGACCCAGTACTTC.

This clone occurred a few times. The junction shows a germline mismatch at one end, possibly a read error. The chain combines TRBV4-3 with TRBJ2-3; D may be TRBD2 (6 bases). Germline values: CDR1 LGHNA, CDR2 YSLEER. The CDR3 consists of 13 residues. Here the CDR3 reads CASSQDYSGDPSF. The DNA for the CDR3 is TGCGCCAGCAGCCAAGACTACTCGGGGGATCCTAGCTTT.

In DNA form, the CDR3 reads TGTGCCAGCAGTTTATTTGGACTAGCGGGCGGTACTAGCACAGATACGCAGTATTTT. It yields the protein CASSLFGLAGGTSTDTQYF. The chain recombines TRBV27 with TRBJ2-3, with TRBD2 identical over 11 bases. CDR3 size: 19 residues. V shed 1 base and J 0 bases; nucleotides not matched to a gene: 9. In germline, CDR1 is MNHEY, CDR2 SMNVEV (reference sequence).

The rearrangement uses TRBV30 and TRBJ2-3, with D uncertain. Germline CDR1 reads GTSNPN; CDR2 reads SVGIG (reference sequence). Trimming removed 4 bases from V and 4 bases from J, with 15 bases in between. The CDR3 has 14 residues. The DNA for the CDR3 is TGTGCCTGGATCCCCCTACTTGGCGCAGATACGCAGTATTTT. The encoded protein is CAWIPLLGADTQYF. Full variable domain (remainder filled in from reference TRBV30 and TRBJ2-3): SQTIHQWPATLVQPVGSPLSLECTVEGTSNPNLYWYRQAAGRGLQLLFYSVGIGQISSEVPQNLSASRPQDRQFILSSKKLLLSDSGFYLCAWIPLLGADTQYFGPGTRLTVL.

The V and J genes are TRBV5-4 and TRBJ1-2; tentative D call: TRBD1 (5 bases). CDR1 is SGHNT and CDR2 is YYREEE in the germline V gene (reference sequence). Trimming removed 0 bases at V and 3 bases at J, with 9 bases between. The CDR3 has 14 amino acids. The CDR3 region has the DNA TGTGCCAGCAGCTTGGACCAGGGCGACTATGGCTACACCTTC. Its translation: CASSLDQGDYGYTF.